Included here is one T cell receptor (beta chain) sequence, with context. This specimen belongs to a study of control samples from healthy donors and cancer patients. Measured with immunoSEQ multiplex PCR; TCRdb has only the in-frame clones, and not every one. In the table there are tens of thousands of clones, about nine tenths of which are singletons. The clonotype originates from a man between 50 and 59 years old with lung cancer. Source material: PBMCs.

The CDR3 DNA follows: TGTGCCAGCAGCTTAGAGGGGTATGGCTACACCTTC. Protein product: CASSLEGYGYTF. This rearrangement joins TRBV7-9 to TRBJ1-2; D possibly corresponds to TRBD1 (5 bases). The V gene's germline CDR1 is SEHNR and CDR2 FQNEAQ (reference sequence). The CDR3 sequence is 12 residues long. V was cut by 1 base and J by 5 bases, with 5 bases left in between.